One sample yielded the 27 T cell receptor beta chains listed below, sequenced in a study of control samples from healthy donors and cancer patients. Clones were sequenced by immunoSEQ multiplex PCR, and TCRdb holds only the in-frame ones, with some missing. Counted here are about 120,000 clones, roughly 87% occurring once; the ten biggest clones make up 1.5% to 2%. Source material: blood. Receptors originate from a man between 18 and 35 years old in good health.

For the CDR3, the DNA is TGTGCCAGCACGGAATCAGTGGTTTCAGGCGAGCAGTACTTC. Translation: CASTESVVSGEQYF. The V call is TRBV28, the J call TRBJ2-7, with D unresolved. V was cut by 7 bases and J by 6 bases, with 19 bases left in between. The CDR3 is made up of 14 amino acids. Germline V gene lookup returns CDR1 MDHEN and CDR2 SYDVKM.

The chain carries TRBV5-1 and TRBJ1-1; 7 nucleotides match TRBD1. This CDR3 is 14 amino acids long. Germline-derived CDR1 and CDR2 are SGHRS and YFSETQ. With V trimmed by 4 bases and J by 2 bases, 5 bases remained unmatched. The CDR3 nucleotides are TGCGCCAGCAGCCCACGACAGGGAAACACTGAAGCTTTCTTT. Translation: CASSPRQGNTEAFF.

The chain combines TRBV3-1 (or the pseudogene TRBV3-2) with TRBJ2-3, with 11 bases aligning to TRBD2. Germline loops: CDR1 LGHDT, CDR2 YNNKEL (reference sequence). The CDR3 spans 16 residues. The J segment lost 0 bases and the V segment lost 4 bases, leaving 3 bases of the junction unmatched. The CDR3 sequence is CASSPRTSGSTDTQYF. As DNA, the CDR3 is TGTGCCAGCAGCCCCAGGACTAGCGGGAGCACAGATACGCAGTATTTT.

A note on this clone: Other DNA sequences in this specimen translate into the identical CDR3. CDR3: CASSLVGQTSGANVLTF. CDR3 bases: TGCGCCAGCAGCTTGGTAGGACAGACCTCTGGGGCCAACGTCCTGACTTTC. The V call is TRBV5-1, the J call TRBJ2-6; TRBD1 is a possible D gene (6 bases). Germline CDR1 reads SGHRS; CDR2 reads YFSETQ. Trimming stripped 0 bases from V and 0 bases from J, with 10 bases between. The CDR3 runs 17 residues.

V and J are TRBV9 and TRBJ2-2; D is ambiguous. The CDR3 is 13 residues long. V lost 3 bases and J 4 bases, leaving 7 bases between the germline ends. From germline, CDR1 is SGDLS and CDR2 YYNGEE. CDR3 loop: CASSEGITGELFF. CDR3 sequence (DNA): TGTGCCAGCAGCGAAGGGATCACCGGGGAGCTGTTTTTT.

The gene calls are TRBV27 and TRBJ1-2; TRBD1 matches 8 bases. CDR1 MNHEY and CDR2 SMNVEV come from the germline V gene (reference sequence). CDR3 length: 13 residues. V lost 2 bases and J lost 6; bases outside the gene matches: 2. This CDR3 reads CASSLAGGHGYTF. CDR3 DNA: TGTGCCAGCAGTTTAGCAGGGGGCCATGGCTACACCTTC.

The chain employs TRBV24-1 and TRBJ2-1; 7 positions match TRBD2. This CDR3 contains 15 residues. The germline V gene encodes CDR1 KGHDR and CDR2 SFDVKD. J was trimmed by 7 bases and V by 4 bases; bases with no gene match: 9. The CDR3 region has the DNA TGTGCCACCAGTGAAAGCGGGATTGGGGGGAATGAGCAGTTCTTC. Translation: CATSESGIGGNEQFF.

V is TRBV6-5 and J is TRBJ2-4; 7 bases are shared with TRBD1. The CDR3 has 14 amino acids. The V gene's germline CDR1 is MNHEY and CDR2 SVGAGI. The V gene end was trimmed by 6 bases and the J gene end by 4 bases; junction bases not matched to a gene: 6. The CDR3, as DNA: TGTGCCAGCAGGGCCCCGGACAGGAAAAACATTCAGTACTTC. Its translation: CASRAPDRKNIQYF.

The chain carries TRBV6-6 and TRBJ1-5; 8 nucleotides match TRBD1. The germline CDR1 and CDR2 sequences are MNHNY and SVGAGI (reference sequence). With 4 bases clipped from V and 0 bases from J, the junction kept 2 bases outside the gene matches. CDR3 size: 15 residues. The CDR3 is CASSLTGDSNQPQHF. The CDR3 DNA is TGTGCCAGCAGTTTGACAGGGGATAGCAATCAGCCCCAGCATTTT.

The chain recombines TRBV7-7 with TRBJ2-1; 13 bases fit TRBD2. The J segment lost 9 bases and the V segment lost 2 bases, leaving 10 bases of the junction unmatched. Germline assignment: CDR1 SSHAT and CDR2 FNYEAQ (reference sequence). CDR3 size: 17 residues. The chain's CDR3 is CASSLYPRTSGSSEQFF. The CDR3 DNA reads TGTGCCAGCAGCTTATATCCCCGGACTAGCGGGAGCAGTGAGCAGTTCTTC.

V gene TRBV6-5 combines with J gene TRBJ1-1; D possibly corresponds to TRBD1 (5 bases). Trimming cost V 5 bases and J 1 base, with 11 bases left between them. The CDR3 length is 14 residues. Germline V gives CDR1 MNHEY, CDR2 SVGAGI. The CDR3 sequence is CASSLGVPNTEAFF. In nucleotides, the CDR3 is TGTGCCAGCAGTCTGGGGGTGCCGAACACTGAAGCTTTCTTT.

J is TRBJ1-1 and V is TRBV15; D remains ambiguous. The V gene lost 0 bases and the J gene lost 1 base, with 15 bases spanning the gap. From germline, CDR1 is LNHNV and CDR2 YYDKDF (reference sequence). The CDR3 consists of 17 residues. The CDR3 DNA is TGTGCCACCAGCAGAGATCCCTCAAATACAGAGAACACTGAAGCTTTCTTT. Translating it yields CATSRDPSNTENTEAFF.

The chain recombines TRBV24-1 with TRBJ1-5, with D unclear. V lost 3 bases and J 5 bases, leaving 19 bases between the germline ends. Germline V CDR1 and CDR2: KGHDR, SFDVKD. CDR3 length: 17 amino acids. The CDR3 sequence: CATSDPTGSVWDQPQHF. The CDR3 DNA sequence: TGTGCCACCAGTGATCCGACGGGATCCGTCTGGGATCAGCCCCAGCATTTT.

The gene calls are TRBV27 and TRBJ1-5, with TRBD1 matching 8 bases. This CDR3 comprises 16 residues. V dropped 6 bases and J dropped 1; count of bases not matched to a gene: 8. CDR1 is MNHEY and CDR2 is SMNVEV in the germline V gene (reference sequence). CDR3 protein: CASSPHQGASNQPQHF. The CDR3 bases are TGTGCCAGCAGCCCCCATCAGGGGGCAAGCAATCAGCCCCAGCATTTT.

CDR3 sequence: CASRAGGGNTIYF. DNA for the CDR3: TGTGCCAGCCGAGCAGGTGGGGGAAACACCATATATTTT. The chain uses TRBV28 and TRBJ1-3; no clear D. Per the germline V gene, CDR1 is MDHEN and CDR2 is SYDVKM. Trimming took 8 bases from V and 4 from J, leaving 12 bases between them. This CDR3 contains 13 residues.

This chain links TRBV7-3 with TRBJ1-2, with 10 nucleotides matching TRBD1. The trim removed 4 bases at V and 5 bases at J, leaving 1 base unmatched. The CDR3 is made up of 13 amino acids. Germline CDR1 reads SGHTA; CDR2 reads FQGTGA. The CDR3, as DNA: TGTGCCAGCAGCTCGGACAGGGGGTATGGCTACACCTTC. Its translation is CASSSDRGYGYTF. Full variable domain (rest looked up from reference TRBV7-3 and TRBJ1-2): GAGVSQTPSNKVTEKGKYVELRCDPISGHTALYWYRQSLGQGPEFLIYFQGTGAADDSGLPNDRFFAVRPEGSVSTLKIQRTERGDSAVYLCASSSDRGYGYTFGSGTRLTVV.

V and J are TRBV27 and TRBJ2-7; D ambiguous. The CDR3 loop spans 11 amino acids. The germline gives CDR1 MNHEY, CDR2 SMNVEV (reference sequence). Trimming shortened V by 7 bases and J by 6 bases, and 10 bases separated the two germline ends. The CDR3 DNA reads TGTGCCAGCACCTTCGCCTCCGAGCAGTACTTC. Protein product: CASTFASEQYF.

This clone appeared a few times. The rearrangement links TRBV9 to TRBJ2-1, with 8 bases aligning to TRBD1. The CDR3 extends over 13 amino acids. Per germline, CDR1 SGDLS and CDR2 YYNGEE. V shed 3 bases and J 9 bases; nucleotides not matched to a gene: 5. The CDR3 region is CASSAGQGPEQFF. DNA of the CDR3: TGTGCCAGCAGCGCCGGACAGGGCCCTGAGCAGTTCTTC.

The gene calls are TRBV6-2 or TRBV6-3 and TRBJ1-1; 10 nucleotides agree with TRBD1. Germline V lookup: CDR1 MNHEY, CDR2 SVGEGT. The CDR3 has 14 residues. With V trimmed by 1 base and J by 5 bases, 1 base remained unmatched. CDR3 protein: CASSYWTGGTEAFF. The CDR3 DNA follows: TGTGCCAGCAGTTACTGGACAGGGGGGACTGAAGCTTTCTTT.

CDR3 sequence reads: CASSPGGQGGTEAFF. Written as DNA, the CDR3 is TGTGCCAGTAGCCCGGGGGGACAGGGGGGCACTGAAGCTTTCTTT. The chain joins TRBV19 to TRBJ1-1; 11 nucleotides align to TRBD1. Germline V lookup: CDR1 LNHDA, CDR2 SQIVND (reference sequence). The length of the CDR3 is 15 residues. Germline trimming cut 6 bases from V and 4 bases from J; bases unmatched to any gene: 7. The full variable domain, its missing parts supplied by reference TRBV19 and TRBJ1-1, is DGGITQSPKYLFRKEGQNVTLSCEQNLNHDAMYWYRQDPGQGLRLIYYSQIVNDFQKGDIAEGYSVSREKKESFPLTVTSAQKNPTAFYLCASSPGGQGGTEAFFGQGTRLTVV.

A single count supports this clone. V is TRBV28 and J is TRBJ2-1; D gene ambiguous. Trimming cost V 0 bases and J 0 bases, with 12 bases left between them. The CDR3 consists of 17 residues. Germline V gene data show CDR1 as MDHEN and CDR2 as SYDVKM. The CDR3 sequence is CASSLCRRHSSYNEQFF. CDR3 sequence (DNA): TGTGCCAGCAGTTTATGCAGGCGCCACAGCTCCTACAATGAGCAGTTCTTC.

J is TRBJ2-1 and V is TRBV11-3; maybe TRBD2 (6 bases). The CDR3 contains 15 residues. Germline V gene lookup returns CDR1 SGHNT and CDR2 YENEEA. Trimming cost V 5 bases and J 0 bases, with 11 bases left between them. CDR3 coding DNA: TGTGCCAGCAGCCCCGTCGGGAGCTCCTACAATGAGCAGTTCTTC. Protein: CASSPVGSSYNEQFF.

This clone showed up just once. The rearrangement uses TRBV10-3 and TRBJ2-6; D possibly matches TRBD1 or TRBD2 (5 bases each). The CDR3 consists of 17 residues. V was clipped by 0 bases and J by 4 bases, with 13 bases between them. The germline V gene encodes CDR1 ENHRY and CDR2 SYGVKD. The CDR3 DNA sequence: TGTGCCATCAGTGAGTCTCCCGGGGCAGGGGGGGCCAACGTCCTGACTTTC. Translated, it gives CAISESPGAGGANVLTF.

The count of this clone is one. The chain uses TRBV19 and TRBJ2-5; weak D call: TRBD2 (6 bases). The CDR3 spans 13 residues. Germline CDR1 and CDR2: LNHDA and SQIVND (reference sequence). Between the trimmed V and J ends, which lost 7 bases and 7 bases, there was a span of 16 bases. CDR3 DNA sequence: TGTGCCAGTACCCCGGGGACTCCGGCGACCCAGTACTTC. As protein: CASTPGTPATQYF.

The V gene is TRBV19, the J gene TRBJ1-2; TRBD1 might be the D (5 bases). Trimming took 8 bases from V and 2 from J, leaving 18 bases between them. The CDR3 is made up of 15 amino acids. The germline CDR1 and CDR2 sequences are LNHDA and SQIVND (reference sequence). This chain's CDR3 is CASPYTVRENYGYTF. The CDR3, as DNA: TGTGCCAGTCCTTATACTGTCAGGGAGAACTATGGCTACACCTTC.

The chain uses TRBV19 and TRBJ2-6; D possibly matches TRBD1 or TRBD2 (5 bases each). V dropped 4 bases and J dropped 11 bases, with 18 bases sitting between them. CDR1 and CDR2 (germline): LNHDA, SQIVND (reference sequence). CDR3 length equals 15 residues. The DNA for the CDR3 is TGTGCCAGTAGTACAACCGGGACCGTGTCTTACGTCCTGACTTTC. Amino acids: CASSTTGTVSYVLTF.

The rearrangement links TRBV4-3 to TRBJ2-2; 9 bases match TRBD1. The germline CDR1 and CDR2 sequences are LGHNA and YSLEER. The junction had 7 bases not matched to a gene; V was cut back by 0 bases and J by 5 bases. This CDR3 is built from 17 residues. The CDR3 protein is CASSQDRTGVWTGELFF. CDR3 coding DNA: TGCGCCAGCAGCCAAGATAGGACAGGGGTTTGGACCGGGGAGCTGTTTTTT.